The present T cell receptor (beta chain) was sequenced within a study of blood T cell repertoires in COVID-19. Study-level background: COVID-19 samples from acute and convalescent phases originated in the United States, Italy and Spain.

The method was immunoSEQ multiplex PCR; TCRdb's version includes in-frame clones alone and lacks a portion of them. The repertoire has about 200,000 clones, less than 95% of them found once; the top ten carry 0.6% to 0.8%. The CDR3 is made up of 15 amino acids. Trimming removed 0 bases at V and 6 bases at J, with 14 bases between. The germline gives CDR1 SGHVS, CDR2 FNYEAQ. The sample holds a few counts of this clone. Material for sequencing was peripheral blood. The receptor was isolated from a man younger than 45 with COVID-19, enrolled during active disease. The chain joins TRBV7-6 to TRBJ1-2, with unresolved D. CDR3 coding DNA: TGTGCCAGCAGCTTAGCGCCTCCGGGCGGGGATGGCTACACCTTC. This gives the protein CASSLAPPGGDGYTF.